This TCR beta chain was captured in a study of T-cell reconstitution after alpha-beta-depleted transplantation in children. As it was prepared, the TCRbeta library received unique molecular identifiers. TCRdb ran MiXCR on the PCR reads and lists one entry per CDR3 protein. Among about 420,000 distinct CDR3 sequences, about 16% were seen once, and the ten largest hold 25% to 30%. Germline V gene lookup returns CDR1 MNHNS and CDR2 SASEGT. V lost 9 bases, J lost 5 bases, and 16 bases lay in between. The CDR3 is made up of 14 amino acids. This chain joins TRBV6-1 and TRBJ2-2; D remains ambiguous. Sample: PBMCs, mostly from graft donor cells, taken 360 days after TCRalphabeta/CD19-depleted stem cell transplant. The sequence was obtained from a boy younger than two who had a stem cell transplant for Wiskott-Aldrich syndrome, so the T cells may come from the graft donor. This chain's CDR3 is CARSTIWGTGELFF. As DNA, the CDR3 is TGTGCCAGGAGTACGATCTGGGGAACCGGGGAGCTGTTTTTT.